These 21 T cell receptor beta chains came from one sample sequenced in a study of cytomegalovirus exposure and HLA in healthy donors. The PCR had 60 Vbeta and 13 Jbeta primers. TCRdb's copy holds only in-frame clones and misses some; the assay was immunoSEQ multiplex PCR. The sample contains roughly 160,000 clones, around 80% of which appear only once. The sequenced sample consisted of PBMCs. The receptors come from a woman in her fifties or sixties in good health and CMV-seropositive.

The chain joins TRBV11-2 to TRBJ1-6; 9 bases match TRBD1. The J segment lost 8 bases and the V segment lost 4 bases, leaving 9 bases of the junction unmatched. The CDR3 loop spans 16 amino acids. From germline, CDR1 is SGHAT and CDR2 FQNNGV. DNA for the CDR3: TGTGCCAGCAGCTCCCTCACAGGGGGCGAGGATTCACCCCTCCACTTT. It codes for CASSSLTGGEDSPLHF.

J is TRBJ2-7 and V is TRBV5-1, with unresolved D. Trimming stripped 2 bases from V and 2 bases from J, with 5 bases between. Germline V gene sequence: CDR1 SGHRS, CDR2 YFSETQ. The CDR3 length is 12 residues. The CDR3 here is CASSLGAYEQYF. Written as DNA, the CDR3 is TGCGCCAGCAGCTTAGGAGCCTACGAGCAGTACTTC.

This clone occurred a few times. The chain carries TRBV21-1 and TRBJ1-6. TRBV21-1 has pseudogene status. CDR3 length: 14 amino acids. The CDR3 DNA reads TGTGCCAGCAGCGGTGGAAGCGCCCATTCACCCCTCCACTTT. The encoded protein is CASSGGSAHSPLHF.

In its sample, this clone was seen once. The V gene is TRBV7-9, the J gene TRBJ2-2; the D gene is possibly TRBD1 (5 bases). The V gene's germline CDR1 is SEHNR and CDR2 FQNEAQ (reference sequence). The ends were cut back, 7 bases at V and 4 bases at J, with 10 bases in the middle. This CDR3 has 13 residues. The CDR3 protein is CASTLGPTGELFF. The CDR3 coding sequence is TGTGCCAGCACACTGGGGCCCACCGGGGAGCTGTTTTTT.

The gene calls are TRBV5-4 and TRBJ2-3; 7 nucleotides align to TRBD2. CDR3 length: 15 amino acids. From germline, CDR1 is SGHNT and CDR2 YYREEE (reference sequence). With 4 bases clipped from V and 3 bases from J, the junction kept 8 bases outside the gene matches. The CDR3 loop is CASSRSSGLTDTQYF. CDR3 nucleotides: TGTGCCAGCAGCCGGTCTAGCGGATTAACAGATACGCAGTATTTT.

The rearrangement uses TRBV21-1 and TRBJ2-7; TRBD1, the table's D call, lacks a check against the DNA. TRBV21-1 is a known pseudogene. The CDR3 loop spans 17 amino acids. The CDR3 region has the DNA TGTGCCAGCAGCAAAGTGAGCAACAGGGGGAGGTTCTACGAGCAGTACTTC. Its protein is CASSKVSNRGRFYEQYF.

J is TRBJ2-1 and V is TRBV7-3, with 14 bases lining up with TRBD2. The trim removed 5 bases at V and 7 bases at J, leaving 4 bases unmatched. Germline V lookup: CDR1 SGHTA, CDR2 FQGTGA. The CDR3 consists of 15 residues. This CDR3 reads CASSLTSGRGNEQFF. DNA for the CDR3: TGTGCCAGCAGCCTGACTAGCGGGAGGGGGAATGAGCAGTTCTTC.

The rearrangement uses TRBV19 and TRBJ2-1; D may be TRBD2 (6 bases). V was cut by 3 bases and J by 7 bases, with 13 bases left in between. There are 14 residues in the CDR3. Germline lookup yields CDR1 LNHDA and CDR2 SQIVND (reference sequence). In DNA, the CDR3 is TGTGCCAGTAGTATGTGGAGGGTACGTAATGAGCAGTTCTTC. This translates into CASSMWRVRNEQFF.

V is TRBV19 and J is TRBJ2-6, with 11 nucleotides matching TRBD1. V was clipped by 5 bases and J by 0 bases; unmatched bases: 3. CDR1 and CDR2 from the germline V gene are LNHDA and SQIVND (reference sequence). The CDR3 is 17 amino acids. The CDR3 nucleotides are TGTGCCAGTAGTCCGGGGACAGGGGGCTCTGGGGCCAACGTCCTGACTTTC. As protein: CASSPGTGGSGANVLTF. Combining the CDR3 with reference TRBV19 and TRBJ2-6 gives the whole variable domain DGGITQSPKYLFRKEGQNVTLSCEQNLNHDAMYWYRQDPGQGLRLIYYSQIVNDFQKGDIAEGYSVSREKKESFPLTVTSAQKNPTAFYLCASSPGTGGSGANVLTFGAGSRLTVL.

Only one count was recorded for this clone. This chain links TRBV28 with TRBJ2-5; no clear D gene. With 6 bases removed from V and 1 base from J, the gap between germline ends came to 6 bases. The CDR3 loop spans 12 amino acids. Germline lookup yields CDR1 MDHEN and CDR2 SYDVKM. The CDR3 DNA reads as TGTGCCAGCAGATACTCCCAAGAGACCCAGTACTTC. This translates into CASRYSQETQYF.

This CDR3 is CASSIGGSGRSADTQYF. CDR3 coding DNA: TGTGCCAGCAGCATAGGGGGTAGCGGGAGAAGTGCAGATACGCAGTATTTT. The chain links TRBV5-4 to TRBJ2-3; TRBD2 matches 9 bases. The CDR3 extends over 17 amino acids. CDR1 is SGHNT, CDR2 YYREEE, per germline (reference sequence). Germline trimming cut 4 bases from V and 4 bases from J; bases unmatched to any gene: 13.

The V gene is TRBV7-9, the J gene TRBJ2-1; 8 positions agree with TRBD2. The trim removed 7 bases at V and 4 bases at J, leaving 21 bases unmatched. Germline lookup yields CDR1 SEHNR and CDR2 FQNEAQ (reference sequence). This CDR3 contains 19 residues. The chain's CDR3 is CASMRAPGAAGGLYNEQFF. In DNA, the CDR3 is TGTGCCAGCATGCGGGCCCCGGGGGCGGCGGGGGGCCTATACAATGAGCAGTTCTTC.

This clone was counted once. The J gene is TRBJ2-5, the V gene TRBV6-5; 7 bases are shared with TRBD1. V lost 4 bases, J lost 3 bases, and 8 bases stayed unmatched. The CDR3 runs 15 residues. Per germline, CDR1 MNHEY and CDR2 SVGAGI. CDR3 nucleotide sequence: TGTGCCAGCAGTTTCCGGGACAGTTGGAAAGAGACCCAGTACTTC. It encodes CASSFRDSWKETQYF.

The chain uses TRBV19 and TRBJ1-2; 7 bases are a match to TRBD1. The CDR3 is 12 residues long. Germline V CDR1 and CDR2: LNHDA, SQIVND (reference sequence). The junction had 7 bases not matched to a gene; V was cut back by 8 bases and J by 7 bases. In DNA, the CDR3 is TGTGCCAGTGGAGACAGGGCTGGTGGCTACACCTTC. This sequence encodes CASGDRAGGYTF.

The V call is TRBV11-1, the J call TRBJ1-2; tentatively, D is TRBD1 (5 bases). This CDR3 region has 16 residues. CDR1 SGHAT and CDR2 FQDESV come from the germline V gene (reference sequence). Trimming removed 8 bases from V and 6 bases from J, with 25 bases in between. The CDR3 here is CASAPGPEAGRDGYTF. The CDR3 region has the DNA TGTGCCAGCGCCCCAGGACCAGAGGCAGGGCGTGATGGCTACACCTTC.

This rearrangement joins TRBV7-8 to TRBJ1-2; 7 nucleotides match TRBD1. This CDR3 has 13 amino acids. Germline V lookup: CDR1 SGHVS, CDR2 FQNEAQ. Germline trimming cut 5 bases from V and 7 bases from J; bases unmatched to any gene: 7. CDR3 protein: CASSPRQGSGYTF. In DNA form, the CDR3 reads TGTGCCAGCAGCCCTCGACAGGGTTCTGGCTACACCTTC.

This CDR3 reads CASSQEDRASAYEQYF. Written as DNA, the CDR3 is TGTGCCAGCAGCCAAGAAGACAGGGCGAGCGCCTACGAGCAGTACTTC. The rearrangement uses TRBV4-2 and TRBJ2-7; 7 positions match TRBD1. Looked up from germline, CDR1 is LGHNA and CDR2 is YNFKEQ. V shed 0 bases, J shed 2 bases, and the junction held 7 bases outside the gene matches. The CDR3 spans 16 residues.

The V and J genes are TRBV5-1 and TRBJ1-1, with D unresolved. Per germline, CDR1 SGHRS and CDR2 YFSETQ. Trimming left V 4 bases short and J 0 bases short, with 10 bases between. The CDR3 is made up of 14 amino acids. The CDR3 loop reads CASSPPSLNTEAFF. In DNA, the CDR3 is TGCGCCAGCAGCCCCCCTTCCCTGAACACTGAAGCTTTCTTT.

This chain connects TRBV20-1 to TRBJ1-1; D gene uncertain. Trimming removed 6 bases from V and 8 bases from J, with 7 bases in between. Germline V CDR1 and CDR2: DFQATT, SNEGSKA (reference sequence). This CDR3 is built from 9 residues. The CDR3 loop reads CSAAPEAFF. For the CDR3, the DNA is TGCAGTGCAGCTCCCGAAGCTTTCTTT.

The chain has TRBV6-6 and TRBJ1-5; 9 nucleotides agree with TRBD1. CDR1 is MNHNY and CDR2 is SVGAGI in the germline V gene (reference sequence). V gave up 6 bases and J gave up 2 bases; unmatched junction bases: 2. The CDR3 totals 14 residues. The DNA of the CDR3 is TGTGCCAGCAGGGGACAGGGAGGCAATCAGCCCCAGCATTTT. Amino acids: CASRGQGGNQPQHF.

The chain is built from TRBV27 and TRBJ1-1, with D unresolved. This CDR3 spans 14 amino acids. Germline assignment: CDR1 MNHEY and CDR2 SMNVEV (reference sequence). Trimming removed 1 base from V and 2 bases from J, with 8 bases in between. The DNA for the CDR3 is TGTGCCAGCAGTTTATACCGGGATAACACTGAAGCTTTCTTT. Its translation: CASSLYRDNTEAFF.